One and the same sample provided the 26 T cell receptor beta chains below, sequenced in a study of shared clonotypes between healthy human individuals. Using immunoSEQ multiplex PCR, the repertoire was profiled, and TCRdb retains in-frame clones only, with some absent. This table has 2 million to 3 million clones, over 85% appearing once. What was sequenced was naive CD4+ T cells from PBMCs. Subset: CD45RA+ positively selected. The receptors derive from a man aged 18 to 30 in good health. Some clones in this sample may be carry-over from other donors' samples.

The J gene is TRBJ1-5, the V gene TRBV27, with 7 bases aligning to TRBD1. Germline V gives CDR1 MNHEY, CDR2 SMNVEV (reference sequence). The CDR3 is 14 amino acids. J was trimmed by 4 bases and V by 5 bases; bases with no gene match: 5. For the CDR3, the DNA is TGTGCCAGCAGTCCGGACAGGATGAATCAGCCCCAGCATTTT. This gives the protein CASSPDRMNQPQHF.

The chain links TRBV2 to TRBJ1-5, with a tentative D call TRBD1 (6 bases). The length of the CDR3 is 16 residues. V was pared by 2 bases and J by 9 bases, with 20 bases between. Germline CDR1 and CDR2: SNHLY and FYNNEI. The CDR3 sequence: CASSESPGAVGSPQHF. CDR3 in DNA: TGTGCCAGCAGTGAATCCCCGGGGGCCGTGGGTTCGCCCCAGCATTTT.

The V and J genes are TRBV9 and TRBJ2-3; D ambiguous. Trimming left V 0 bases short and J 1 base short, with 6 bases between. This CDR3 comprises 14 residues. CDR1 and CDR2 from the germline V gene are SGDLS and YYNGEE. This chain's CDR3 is CASSVELGTDTQYF. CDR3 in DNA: TGTGCCAGCAGCGTAGAGCTCGGCACAGATACGCAGTATTTT.

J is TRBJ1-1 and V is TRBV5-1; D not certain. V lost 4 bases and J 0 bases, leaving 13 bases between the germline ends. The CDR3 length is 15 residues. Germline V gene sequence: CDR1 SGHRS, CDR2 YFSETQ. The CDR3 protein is CASSPPDGLNTEAFF. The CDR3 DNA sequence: TGCGCCAGCAGCCCGCCAGACGGGTTGAACACTGAAGCTTTCTTT.

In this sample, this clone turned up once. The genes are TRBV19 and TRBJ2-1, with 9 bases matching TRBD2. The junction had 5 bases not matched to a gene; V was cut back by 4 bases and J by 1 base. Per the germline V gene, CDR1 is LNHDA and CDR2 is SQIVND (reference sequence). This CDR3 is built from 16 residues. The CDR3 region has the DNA TGTGCCAGTAGTAGCTTGACTAGCGGATCCTACAATGAGCAGTTCTTC. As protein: CASSSLTSGSYNEQFF.

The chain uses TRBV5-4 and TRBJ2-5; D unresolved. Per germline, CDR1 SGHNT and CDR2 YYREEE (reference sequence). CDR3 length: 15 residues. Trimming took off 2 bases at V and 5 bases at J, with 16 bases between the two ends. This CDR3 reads CASSLASADTETQYF. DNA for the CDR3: TGTGCCAGCAGCTTAGCTTCGGCAGATACGGAGACCCAGTACTTC.

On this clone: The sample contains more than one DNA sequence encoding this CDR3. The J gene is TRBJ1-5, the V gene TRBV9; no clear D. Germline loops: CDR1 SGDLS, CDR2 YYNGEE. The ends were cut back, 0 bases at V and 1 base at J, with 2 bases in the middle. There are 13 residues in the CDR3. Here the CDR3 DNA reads TGTGCCAGCAGCGTAGGCAGCAATCAGCCCCAGCATTTT. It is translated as CASSVGSNQPQHF.

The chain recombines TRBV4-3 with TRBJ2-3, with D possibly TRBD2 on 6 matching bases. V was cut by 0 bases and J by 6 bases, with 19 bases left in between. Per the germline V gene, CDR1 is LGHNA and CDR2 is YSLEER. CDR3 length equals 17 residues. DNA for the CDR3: TGCGCCAGCAGCCAAGAGGCGGGGCTTCCAGTCGAGGATACGCAGTATTTT. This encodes CASSQEAGLPVEDTQYF.

The DNA for the CDR3 is TGTGCCAGTAGCTTACTATGGGACAGGGCGGCGAACACTGAAGCTTTCTTT. Translating it yields CASSLLWDRAANTEAFF. The V and J genes are TRBV19 and TRBJ1-1; 9 nucleotides agree with TRBD1. The CDR3 is 17 amino acids. V lost 6 bases and J lost 1; bases outside the gene matches: 12. Per germline, CDR1 LNHDA and CDR2 SQIVND (reference sequence).

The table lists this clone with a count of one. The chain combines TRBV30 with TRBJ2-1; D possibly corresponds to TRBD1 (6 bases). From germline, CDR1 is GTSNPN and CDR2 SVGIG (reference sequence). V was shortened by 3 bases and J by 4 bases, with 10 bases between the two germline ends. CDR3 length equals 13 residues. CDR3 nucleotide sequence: TGTGCCTGGAGGACAGGCGGATACAATGAGCAGTTCTTC. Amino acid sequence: CAWRTGGYNEQFF. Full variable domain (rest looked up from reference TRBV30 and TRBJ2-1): SQTIHQWPATLVQPVGSPLSLECTVEGTSNPNLYWYRQAAGRGLQLLFYSVGIGQISSEVPQNLSASRPQDRQFILSSKKLLLSDSGFYLCAWRTGGYNEQFFGPGTRLTVL.

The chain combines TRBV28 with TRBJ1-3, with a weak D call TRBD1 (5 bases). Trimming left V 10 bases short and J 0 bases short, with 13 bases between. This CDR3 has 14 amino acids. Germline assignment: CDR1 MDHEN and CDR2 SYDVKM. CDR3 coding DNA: TGTGCCACCCTGCGGGGGAACTCTGGAAACACCATATATTTT. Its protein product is CATLRGNSGNTIYF.

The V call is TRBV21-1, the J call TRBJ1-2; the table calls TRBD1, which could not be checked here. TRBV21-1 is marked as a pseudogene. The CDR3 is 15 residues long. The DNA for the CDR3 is TGTGCCAGCAGCAAATCTCACAGATCCAACTATGGCTACACCTTC. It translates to CASSKSHRSNYGYTF.

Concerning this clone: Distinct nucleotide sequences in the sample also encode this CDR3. The CDR3 DNA follows: TGCGCCAGCAGCTGGGGACTAGGGGCAGATACGCAGTATTTT. Translation: CASSWGLGADTQYF. The V call is TRBV5-1, the J call TRBJ2-3, with 8 bases that match TRBD2. This CDR3 spans 14 amino acids. Trimming removed 3 bases from V and 4 bases from J; junction bases left unmatched: 4. The germline V gene encodes CDR1 SGHRS and CDR2 YFSETQ.

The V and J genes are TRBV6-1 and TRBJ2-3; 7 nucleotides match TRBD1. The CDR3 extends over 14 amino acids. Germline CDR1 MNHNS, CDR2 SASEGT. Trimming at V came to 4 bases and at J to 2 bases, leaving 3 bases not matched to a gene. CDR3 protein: CASSVGTDTDTQYF. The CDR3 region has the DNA TGTGCCAGCAGTGTAGGGACAGACACAGATACGCAGTATTTT.

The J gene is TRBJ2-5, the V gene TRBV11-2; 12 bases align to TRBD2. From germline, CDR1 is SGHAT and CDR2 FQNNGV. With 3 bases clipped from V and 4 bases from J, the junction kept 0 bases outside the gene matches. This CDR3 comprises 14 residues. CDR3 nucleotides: TGTGCCAGCAGCTTGACTAGCGGGGGAGAGACCCAGTACTTC. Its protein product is CASSLTSGGETQYF.

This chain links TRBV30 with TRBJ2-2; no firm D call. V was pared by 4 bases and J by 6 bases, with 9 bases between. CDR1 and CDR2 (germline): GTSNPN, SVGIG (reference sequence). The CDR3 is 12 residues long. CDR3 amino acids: CAWMSRPGELFF. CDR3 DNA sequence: TGTGCCTGGATGTCTAGACCCGGGGAGCTGTTTTTT.

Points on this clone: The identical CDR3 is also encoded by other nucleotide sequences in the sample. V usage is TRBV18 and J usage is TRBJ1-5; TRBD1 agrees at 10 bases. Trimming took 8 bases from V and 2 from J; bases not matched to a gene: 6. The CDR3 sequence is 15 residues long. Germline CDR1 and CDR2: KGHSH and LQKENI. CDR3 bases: TGTGCCAGCAGCCCCGGGACAGGGGGCAATCAGCCCCAGCATTTT. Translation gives CASSPGTGGNQPQHF. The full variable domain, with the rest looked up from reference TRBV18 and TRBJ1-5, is NAGVMQNPRHLVRRRGQEARLRCSPMKGHSHVYWYRQLPEEGLKFMVYLQKENIIDESGMPKERFSAEFPKEGPSILRIQQVVRGDSAAYFCASSPGTGGNQPQHFGDGTRLSIL.

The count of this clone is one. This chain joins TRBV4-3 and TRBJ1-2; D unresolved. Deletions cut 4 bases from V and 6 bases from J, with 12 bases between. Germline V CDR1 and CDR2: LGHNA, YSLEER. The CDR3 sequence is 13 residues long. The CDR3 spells CASSPEAGHGYTF. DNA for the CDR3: TGCGCCAGCAGCCCCGAGGCAGGCCATGGCTACACCTTC.

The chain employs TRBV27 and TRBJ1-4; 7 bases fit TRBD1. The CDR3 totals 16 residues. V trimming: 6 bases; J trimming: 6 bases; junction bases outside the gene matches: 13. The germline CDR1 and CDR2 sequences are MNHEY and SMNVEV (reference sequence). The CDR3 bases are TGTGCCAGCAGACGTGGACAGGTTGGAGTTTATGAAAAACTGTTTTTT. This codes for CASRRGQVGVYEKLFF.

The CDR3 DNA follows: TGTGCCAGCAGCTCGGACAGGGACTCTGGGGCCAACGTCCTGACTTTC. Translation: CASSSDRDSGANVLTF. This chain links TRBV11-2 with TRBJ2-6; 8 bases line up with TRBD1. Per germline, CDR1 SGHAT and CDR2 FQNNGV. This CDR3 is 16 amino acids long. Trimming took 4 bases from V and 0 from J; bases not matched to a gene: 2.

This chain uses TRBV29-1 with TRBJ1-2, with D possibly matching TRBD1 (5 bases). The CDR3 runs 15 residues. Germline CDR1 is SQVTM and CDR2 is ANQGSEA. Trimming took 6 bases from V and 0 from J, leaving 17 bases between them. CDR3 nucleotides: TGCAGCGTCTGGGTTGTAGGGGCCACTAACTATGGCTACACCTTC. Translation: CSVWVVGATNYGYTF.

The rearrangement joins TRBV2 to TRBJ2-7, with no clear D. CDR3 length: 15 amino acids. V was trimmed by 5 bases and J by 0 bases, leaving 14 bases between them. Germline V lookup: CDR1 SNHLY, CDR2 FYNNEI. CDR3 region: CASSTVGAGSYEQYF. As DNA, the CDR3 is TGTGCCAGCAGTACCGTTGGTGCAGGCTCCTACGAGCAGTACTTC.

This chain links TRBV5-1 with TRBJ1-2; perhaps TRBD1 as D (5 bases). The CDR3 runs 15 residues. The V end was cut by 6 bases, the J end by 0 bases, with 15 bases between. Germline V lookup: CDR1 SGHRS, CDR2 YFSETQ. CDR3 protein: CASNAVGGANYGYTF. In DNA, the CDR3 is TGCGCCAGCAACGCCGTGGGGGGAGCTAACTATGGCTACACCTTC. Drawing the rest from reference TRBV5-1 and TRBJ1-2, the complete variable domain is KAGVTQTPRYLIKTRGQQVTLSCSPISGHRSVSWYQQTPGQGLQFLFEYFSETQRNKGNFPGRFSGRQFSNSRSEMNVSTLELGDSALYLCASNAVGGANYGYTFGSGTRLTVV.

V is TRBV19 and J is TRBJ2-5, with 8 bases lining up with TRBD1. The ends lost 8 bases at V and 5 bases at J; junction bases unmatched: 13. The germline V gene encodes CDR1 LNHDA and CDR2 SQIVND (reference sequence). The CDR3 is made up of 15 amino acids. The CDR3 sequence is CASGSRDRPGETQYF. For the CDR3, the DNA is TGTGCCAGTGGATCCCGGGACAGGCCGGGGGAGACCCAGTACTTC.

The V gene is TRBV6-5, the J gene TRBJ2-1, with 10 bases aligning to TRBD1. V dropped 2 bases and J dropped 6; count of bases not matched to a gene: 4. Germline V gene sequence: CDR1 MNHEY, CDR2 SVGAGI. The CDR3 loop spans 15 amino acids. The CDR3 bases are TGTGCCAGCAGTTACATACGGACAGGGGGCAATGAGCAGTTCTTC. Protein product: CASSYIRTGGNEQFF.

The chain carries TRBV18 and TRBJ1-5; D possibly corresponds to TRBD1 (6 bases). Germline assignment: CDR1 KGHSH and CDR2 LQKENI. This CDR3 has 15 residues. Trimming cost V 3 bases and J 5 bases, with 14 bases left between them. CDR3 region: CASSPSQGGDQPQHF. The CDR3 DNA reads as TGTGCCAGCTCACCCTCACAGGGCGGAGATCAGCCCCAGCATTTT.